This entry lists 29 T cell receptor beta chains sequenced from one sample in a study of blood T cell repertoires in COVID-19. Measured with immunoSEQ multiplex PCR; TCRdb has only the in-frame clones, and not every one. The table includes some 80,000 clones, approximately 84% detected once. The sequencing sample was made of peripheral blood. Source of these receptors: a man aged 60-69 years with active or convalescent COVID-19.

V usage is TRBV19 and J usage is TRBJ2-3; D is unclear. The CDR3 consists of 14 residues. V gave up 1 base and J gave up 6 bases, with 11 bases separating them. Germline CDR1 is LNHDA and CDR2 is SQIVND (reference sequence). CDR3 region: CASSIGLGLDTQYF. CDR3 in DNA: TGTGCCAGTAGTATAGGGCTAGGCCTTGATACGCAGTATTTT. The complete variable domain, with remaining parts taken from reference TRBV19 and TRBJ2-3, reads DGGITQSPKYLFRKEGQNVTLSCEQNLNHDAMYWYRQDPGQGLRLIYYSQIVNDFQKGDIAEGYSVSREKKESFPLTVTSAQKNPTAFYLCASSIGLGLDTQYFGPGTRLTVL.

The chain couples TRBV4-3 to TRBJ1-2; D perhaps matches TRBD1 (6 bases). The V end was cut by 1 base, the J end by 4 bases, with 13 bases between. This CDR3 spans 15 amino acids. The V gene's germline CDR1 is LGHNA and CDR2 YSLEER. In nucleotides, the CDR3 is TGCGCCAGCAGCCAAGGAAGGGGGAATATCTATGGCTACACCTTC. It translates to CASSQGRGNIYGYTF.

V usage is TRBV5-1 and J usage is TRBJ1-1; D might be TRBD1 (6 bases). V lost 6 bases to trimming and J lost 12 bases, with 15 bases between them. The CDR3 spans 11 residues. The germline CDR1 and CDR2 sequences are SGHRS and YFSETQ. CDR3 in DNA: TGCGCCAGCAACCTGTCAGGGGAAACTTTCTTT. Protein sequence: CASNLSGETFF.

V gene TRBV7-8 combines with J gene TRBJ2-4; possible D gene TRBD2, 7 bases. CDR1 is SGHVS and CDR2 is FQNEAQ in the germline V gene. V lost 5 bases and J lost 8, with 19 bases in between. The CDR3 has 15 residues. CDR3 sequence (DNA): TGTGCCAGCAGCCCCATGGGGGGGGCCGGGGACATTCAGTACTTC. Translation: CASSPMGGAGDIQYF.

The chain combines TRBV11-2 with TRBJ1-1; TRBD1 matches 9 bases. The CDR3 consists of 15 residues. V trimming: 4 bases; J trimming: 6 bases; junction bases outside the gene matches: 9. Germline V CDR1 and CDR2: SGHAT, FQNNGV. In nucleotides, the CDR3 is TGTGCCAGCAGCTACCCCACAGGGGGCATCGCTGAAGCTTTCTTT. It codes for CASSYPTGGIAEAFF.

The genes are TRBV2 and TRBJ1-3; TRBD1 matches at 9 bases. CDR3 size: 15 residues. V shed 6 bases and J 2 bases; nucleotides not matched to a gene: 5. CDR1 and CDR2 (germline): SNHLY, FYNNEI. The CDR3 is CASRAWTGAGNTIYF. The CDR3 DNA is TGTGCCAGCAGGGCATGGACAGGGGCTGGAAACACCATATATTTT.

The genes are TRBV6-5 and TRBJ2-4; TRBD1 might be the D (5 bases). Trimming took 6 bases from V and 6 from J, leaving 15 bases between them. CDR3 length equals 14 residues. Germline loops: CDR1 MNHEY, CDR2 SVGAGI. The CDR3 here is CASSLQDPTNIQYF. The CDR3, as DNA: TGTGCCAGCAGCCTACAGGACCCGACAAACATTCAGTACTTC.

This chain links TRBV6-6 with TRBJ2-5, with a weak D call TRBD2 (6 bases). Germline V CDR1 and CDR2: MNHNY, SVGAGI (reference sequence). The CDR3 spans 13 residues. Trimming removed 5 bases from V and 2 bases from J, with 9 bases in between. CDR3 nucleotide sequence: TGTGCCAGCAGTGCGGGACTGCAAGAGACCCAGTACTTC. Protein: CASSAGLQETQYF.

This chain joins TRBV6-5 and TRBJ1-1; D remains ambiguous. V was clipped by 6 bases and J by 4 bases, with 12 bases between them. Germline-derived CDR1 and CDR2 are MNHEY and SVGAGI. This CDR3 is 13 amino acids long. As DNA, the CDR3 is TGTGCCAGCAGCCTCGGGTTGGGCACTGAAGCTTTCTTT. Translating it yields CASSLGLGTEAFF.

This chain links TRBV3-1 (or the pseudogene TRBV3-2) with TRBJ1-2; tentatively, D is TRBD1 (6 bases). CDR1 and CDR2 (germline): LGHDT, YNNKEL (reference sequence). CDR3 length: 13 amino acids. Trimming left V 2 bases short and J 3 bases short, with 7 bases between. The CDR3 coding sequence is TGTGCCAGCAGCCAAAACAGGGACTATGGCTACACCTTC. As protein: CASSQNRDYGYTF.

DNA of the CDR3: TGTGCCAGCAGCGTAGAGTGGACAACGAACACCGGGGAGCTGTTTTTT. Protein: CASSVEWTTNTGELFF. The rearrangement joins TRBV9 to TRBJ2-2; D may be TRBD1 (5 bases). V gave up 0 bases and J gave up 0 bases, with 9 bases separating them. Germline loops: CDR1 SGDLS, CDR2 YYNGEE. CDR3 length equals 16 residues.

The chain recombines TRBV7-2 with TRBJ2-7, with TRBD2 as a possible D gene (6 bases). This CDR3 has 15 residues. The V end lost 5 bases, the J end lost 3 bases, and 17 bases lay between the germline ends. Germline V gene sequence: CDR1 SGHTA, CDR2 FQGNSA. CDR3 residues: CASSPAATRDYEQYF. The CDR3 DNA follows: TGTGCCAGCAGCCCAGCGGCGACTAGGGACTACGAGCAGTACTTC. The entire variable domain, with the rest obtained from reference TRBV7-2 and TRBJ2-7, is as follows: GAGVSQSPSNKVTEKGKDVELRCDPISGHTALYWYRQSLGQGLEFLIYFQGNSAPDKSGLPSDRFSAERTGGSVSTLTIQRTQQEDSAVYLCASSPAATRDYEQYFGPGTRLTVT.

The chain joins TRBV19 to TRBJ1-2; no clear D. Trimming left V 5 bases short and J 8 bases short, with 9 bases between. The CDR3 is 11 amino acids. The germline CDR1 and CDR2 sequences are LNHDA and SQIVND (reference sequence). CDR3 DNA sequence: TGTGCCAGTAGTTCGCTTCTAGGCTACACCTTC. It codes for CASSSLLGYTF.

This clone appeared a few times. The rearrangement uses TRBV4-1 and TRBJ1-2, with a tentative D call TRBD1 (5 bases). This CDR3 spans 15 amino acids. The germline gives CDR1 MGHRA, CDR2 YSYEKL. The V end was cut by 1 base, the J end by 5 bases, with 14 bases between. Here the CDR3 DNA reads TGCGCCAGCAGCCAAGGCACGGGGGTTGGGTATGGCTACACCTTC. This encodes CASSQGTGVGYGYTF.

The rearrangement joins TRBV9 to TRBJ1-1, with TRBD1 identical over 11 bases. Germline loops: CDR1 SGDLS, CDR2 YYNGEE. J gave up 4 bases and V 2 bases, and 4 bases lay outside the gene matches. The CDR3 has 15 amino acids. The CDR3 protein is CASSVGTGGLTEAFF. The CDR3 DNA is TGTGCCAGCAGCGTGGGGACAGGGGGTCTCACTGAAGCTTTCTTT.

The chain is built from TRBV11-2 and TRBJ1-2; D is uncertain. This CDR3 contains 12 residues. CDR1 is SGHAT, CDR2 FQNNGV, per germline. The ends were cut back, 1 base at V and 7 bases at J, with 7 bases in the middle. The CDR3 loop reads CASSLGSVGYTF. The CDR3 bases are TGTGCCAGCAGCTTAGGGTCGGTTGGCTACACCTTC.

V gene TRBV5-5 combines with J gene TRBJ2-2; D is possibly TRBD1 (8 bases). Germline loops: CDR1 SGHKS, CDR2 YYEKEE (reference sequence). The CDR3 has 18 amino acids. V was pared by 4 bases and J by 5 bases, with 24 bases between. CDR3 sequence: CASSRRTPDRGGTGELFF. CDR3 coding DNA: TGTGCCAGCAGCCGCCGGACCCCCGACAGGGGAGGGACCGGGGAGCTGTTTTTT. Full variable domain (missing parts from reference TRBV5-5 and TRBJ2-2): DAGVTQSPTHLIKTRGQQVTLRCSPISGHKSVSWYQQVLGQGPQFIFQYYEKEERGRGNFPDRFSARQFPNYSSELNVNALLLGDSALYLCASSRRTPDRGGTGELFFGEGSRLTVL.

The V call is TRBV6-2 or TRBV6-3, the J call TRBJ1-1; D remains ambiguous. Germline V gives CDR1 MNHEY, CDR2 SVGEGT. This CDR3 is built from 12 residues. V was pared by 2 bases and J by 6 bases, with 7 bases between. CDR3 protein: CASSYRRAEAFF. DNA of the CDR3: TGTGCCAGCAGTTACCGGAGAGCTGAAGCTTTCTTT.

In its sample, this clone was seen once. CDR3 residues: CASSYLQTSNQPQHF. The CDR3 region has the DNA TGTGCCAGCAGTTACTTACAGACCAGCAATCAGCCCCAGCATTTT. The chain is built from TRBV6-2 or TRBV6-3 and TRBJ1-5; no firm D call. Germline V gene data show CDR1 as MNHEY and CDR2 as SVGEGT. This CDR3 contains 15 residues. V lost 1 base and J 1 base, leaving 8 bases between the germline ends.

This chain uses TRBV27 with TRBJ2-2; 10 bases align to TRBD2. The CDR3 extends over 18 amino acids. V lost 6 bases and J lost 1; bases outside the gene matches: 11. The V gene's germline CDR1 is MNHEY and CDR2 SMNVEV (reference sequence). The CDR3 DNA reads as TGTGCCAGCAGAAATCTCTCTAGCGGGGGATTGAACACCGGGGAGCTGTTTTTT. Translating it yields CASRNLSSGGLNTGELFF.

The chain carries TRBV19 and TRBJ1-3; D is unclear. The CDR3 length is 16 residues. Trimming pared 1 base from V and 0 bases from J, leaving 10 bases between. Germline V CDR1 and CDR2: LNHDA, SQIVND (reference sequence). CDR3 sequence (DNA): TGTGCCAGTAGTATAGGCCGGTTGATCTCTGGAAACACCATATATTTT. Protein: CASSIGRLISGNTIYF.

The chain links TRBV5-1 to TRBJ2-5, with D perhaps TRBD2 (5 bases). The germline CDR1 and CDR2 sequences are SGHRS and YFSETQ. CDR3 length: 12 amino acids. V was cut by 8 bases and J by 2 bases, with 10 bases left in between. CDR3 nucleotide sequence: TGCGCCAGTAAAAGGGAGCAAGAGACCCAGTACTTC. It yields the protein CASKREQETQYF.

Note on this clone: Distinct nucleotide sequences in the sample also encode this CDR3. V usage is TRBV29-1 and J usage is TRBJ2-7, with 9 positions matching TRBD1. The CDR3 spans 15 residues. Losses at the gene ends were 4 bases for V and 1 base for J; bases not matched to a gene: 8. CDR1 is SQVTM and CDR2 is ANQGSEA in the germline V gene. The CDR3: CSVVDRGTSSYEQYF. The DNA of the CDR3 is TGCAGCGTTGTGGACAGGGGAACCTCATCCTACGAGCAGTACTTC.

The chain has TRBV10-3 and TRBJ2-2, with 8 bases fitting TRBD1. J gave up 1 base and V 6 bases, and 4 bases lay outside the gene matches. CDR1 is ENHRY and CDR2 is SYGVKD in the germline V gene. The CDR3 is 15 residues long. CDR3: CAIRTGTGNTGELFF. The CDR3 DNA sequence: TGTGCCATCAGGACCGGGACAGGGAACACCGGGGAGCTGTTTTTT.

This chain uses TRBV19 with TRBJ1-1; D gene unclear. The CDR3 sequence is 15 residues long. V lost 3 bases to trimming and J lost 0 bases, with 11 bases between them. Looked up from germline, CDR1 is LNHDA and CDR2 is SQIVND (reference sequence). CDR3 in amino acids: CASSMDPGMNTEAFF. In DNA, the CDR3 is TGTGCCAGTAGTATGGACCCGGGGATGAACACTGAAGCTTTCTTT.

The chain carries TRBV6-2 or TRBV6-3 and TRBJ2-1, with D hard to call. Looked up from germline, CDR1 is MNHEY and CDR2 is SVGEGT. Deletions cut 4 bases from V and 7 bases from J, with 14 bases between. CDR3 length equals 14 residues. In DNA form, the CDR3 reads TGTGCCAGCAGTTCCAACCCCCCTAGGAATGAGCAGTTCTTC. Amino acids: CASSSNPPRNEQFF.

This chain links TRBV16 with TRBJ1-4, with D maybe TRBD1 (5 bases). The germline CDR1 and CDR2 sequences are KGHSY and FQNENV. Trimming took off 1 base at V and 8 bases at J, with 14 bases between the two ends. The CDR3 runs to 15 residues. The CDR3 sequence is CASSQFGQGQEKLFF. The CDR3 DNA sequence: TGTGCCAGCAGCCAATTCGGCCAGGGCCAAGAAAAACTGTTTTTT.

This rearrangement joins TRBV6-6 to TRBJ1-2; the match to TRBD1 covers 10 bases. Unmatched junction bases numbered 6, after V lost 5 bases and J lost 3 bases. Germline loops: CDR1 MNHNY, CDR2 SVGAGI (reference sequence). The CDR3 covers 15 residues. CDR3 sequence (DNA): TGTGCCAGCAGTCGTGGACAGGGGGGCGACTATGGCTACACCTTC. It yields the protein CASSRGQGGDYGYTF.

The J gene is TRBJ2-3, the V gene TRBV9; D uncertain. Germline V gene data show CDR1 as SGDLS and CDR2 as YYNGEE. V gave up 1 base and J gave up 3 bases, with 6 bases separating them. The CDR3 runs to 13 residues. The CDR3: CASSVRGTDTQYF. DNA of the CDR3: TGTGCCAGCAGCGTACGCGGTACAGATACGCAGTATTTT. Looking up the rest from reference TRBV9 and TRBJ2-3 gives the full variable domain: DSGVTQTPKHLITATGQRVTLRCSPRSGDLSVYWYQQSLDQGLQFLIQYYNGEERAKGNILERFSAQQFPDLHSELNLSSLELGDSALYFCASSVRGTDTQYFGPGTRLTVL.